This TCR beta chain was sequenced during a study of cytomegalovirus exposure and HLA in healthy donors. Regarding the study as a whole: In vitro work confirmed that a few CMV-associated chains recognize CMV antigens. Using the classifier, cytomegalovirus status was reportedly diagnosed with high specificity and sensitivity. Trimming of TCR beta V- and J-genes showed a link, identified in a later analysis, to a missense DCLRE1C variant. Researchers counted 180 or so TCR beta chains as cytomegalovirus-associated.

Comments on this clone: The antigen remains unidentified.

V dropped 2 bases and J dropped 8; count of bases not matched to a gene: 6. This CDR3 spans 15 amino acids. Germline V gives CDR1 SEHNR, CDR2 FQNEAQ (reference sequence). This PCR relied on a set of 60 Vbeta primers and 13 Jbeta primers. Libraries were prepared by immunoSEQ multiplex PCR; TCRdb keeps only in-frame clonotypes and omits some of them. The sample has about 190,000 clones; almost 75% are singletons. The sequenced sample consisted of PBMCs. The TCR comes from a woman under 40 in good health and CMV-seropositive. V usage is TRBV7-9 and J usage is TRBJ2-1, with 10 bases that match TRBD2. The CDR3 nucleotides are TGTGCCAGCAGCTTAAGCGGGAGGGCCGTGGATGAGCAGTTCTTC. Translating gives CASSLSGRAVDEQFF.